What follows are 23 T cell receptor beta chains derived from one specimen sequenced in a study of vaccination and CD4 T cells after COVID-19. No antigen has been assigned to these receptors. The Oncomine TCR Beta short-read assay sequenced DNA from cultured CD4+ T cells. In TCRdb, the PCR reads were re-called with MiXCR into one record per CDR3 protein. The sample lists 10,000 to 15,000 distinct CDR3 sequences; roughly a third were seen once. The treatment: roughly nine-day PBMC culture with coronavirus spike peptide pools or control peptides (ViraFEST assay). This material consisted of CD4+ T cells from blood, cultured in vitro, taken before SARS-CoV-2 vaccination. Receptors originate from a human donor who received a COVID-19 vaccine.

This clonotype has a handful of counts. CDR3 protein: CASSDSGQGPYEQYF. The DNA for the CDR3 is TGTGCCAGCAGTGACTCGGGACAGGGGCCCTACGAGCAGTACTTC. This chain uses TRBV6-4 with TRBJ2-7; 10 bases align to TRBD1. The CDR3 contains 15 residues. Germline assignment: CDR1 MRHNA and CDR2 SNTAGT. V shed 0 bases, J shed 2 bases, and the junction held 1 base outside the gene matches.

This clonotype was observed a few times. The J gene is TRBJ1-2, the V gene TRBV12-3 or TRBV12-4; TRBD1 agrees at 8 bases. V gave up 6 bases and J gave up 8 bases; unmatched junction bases: 8. The length of the CDR3 is 13 residues. In DNA form, the CDR3 reads TGTGCCAGCAGAACAGGACAGGGAGGCGGCTACACCTTC. Protein: CASRTGQGGGYTF.

V gene TRBV11-1 combines with J gene TRBJ2-3; 9 bases fit TRBD1. The junction had 7 bases not matched to a gene; V was cut back by 1 base and J by 2 bases. Germline V CDR1 and CDR2: SGHAT, FQDESV (reference sequence). The CDR3 is 17 amino acids. This CDR3 is CASSLDSWDRVTDTQYF. The DNA for the CDR3 is TGTGCCAGCAGCTTAGATTCTTGGGACAGGGTCACAGATACGCAGTATTTT.

This chain links TRBV7-9 with TRBJ2-7; D gene ambiguous. The CDR3 contains 11 residues. The V gene lost 5 bases and the J gene lost 6 bases, with 8 bases spanning the gap. Per germline, CDR1 SEHNR and CDR2 FQNEAQ (reference sequence). The CDR3 region has the DNA TGTGCCAGCAGCCCGCAGGTCGAGCAGTACTTC. Encoded protein: CASSPQVEQYF.

This clonotype was picked up a small number of times. The gene calls are TRBV30 and TRBJ2-7; 14 bases agree with TRBD2. The trim removed 3 bases at V and 4 bases at J, leaving 8 bases unmatched. Germline loops: CDR1 GTSNPN, CDR2 SVGIG (reference sequence). This CDR3 has 16 residues. The CDR3 coding sequence is TGTGCCTGGAGATACGCGGGGACTAGCGGGGGATACGAGCAGTACTTC. Amino acid sequence: CAWRYAGTSGGYEQYF.

This clonotype counts as medium-sized (0.01 to 0.1%). The J gene is TRBJ1-2, the V gene TRBV20-1; 8 nucleotides line up with TRBD1. The CDR3 is made up of 13 amino acids. V was clipped by 5 bases and J by 7 bases; unmatched bases: 9. Germline lookup yields CDR1 DFQATT and CDR2 SNEGSKA (reference sequence). The CDR3 spells CSAPLTGAGGYTF. CDR3 in DNA: TGCAGTGCTCCACTGACAGGGGCGGGTGGCTACACCTTC.

The chain employs TRBV7-3 and TRBJ2-7, with 8 bases identical to TRBD1. CDR1 is SGHTA and CDR2 is FQGTGA in the germline V gene. The CDR3 loop spans 15 amino acids. J was trimmed by 4 bases and V by 5 bases; bases with no gene match: 10. Here the CDR3 reads CASSADRGRIYEQYF. CDR3 sequence (DNA): TGTGCCAGCAGCGCCGACAGGGGCCGAATTTACGAGCAGTACTTC.

The chain joins TRBV2 to TRBJ2-2; possibly TRBD1 or TRBD2 for D (6 bases each). There are 15 residues in the CDR3. The V and J ends lost 2 bases and 6 bases respectively, with 13 bases between them. In germline, CDR1 is SNHLY, CDR2 FYNNEI. The CDR3 coding sequence is TGTGCCAGCAGTGAAAGCCCAGGGGAGGCCGGGGAGCTGTTTTTT. This codes for CASSESPGEAGELFF.

This clonotype was counted a few times. The rearrangement joins TRBV25-1 to TRBJ1-1; D may be TRBD1 (6 bases). V was cut by 7 bases and J by 3 bases, with 12 bases left in between. The CDR3 is made up of 13 amino acids. Germline V CDR1 and CDR2: MGHDK, SYGVNS. The CDR3 loop is CASNQGLHTEAFF. As DNA, the CDR3 is TGTGCCAGCAATCAGGGGCTTCACACTGAAGCTTTCTTT.

This clonotype appeared a few times. The V call is TRBV11-3, the J call TRBJ2-2; the D gene is possibly TRBD2 (5 bases). V was shortened by 5 bases and J by 1 base, with 17 bases between the two germline ends. This CDR3 spans 17 amino acids. The germline V gene encodes CDR1 SGHNT and CDR2 YENEEA. The CDR3 region is CASSRPVGAENTGELFF. CDR3 nucleotide sequence: TGTGCCAGCAGCCGTCCCGTGGGAGCGGAGAACACCGGGGAGCTGTTTTTT.

This clonotype was picked up a small number of times. In nucleotides, the CDR3 is TGTGCCAGCAGTTTATCGGGGGGGTTCACAAATGAGCAGTTCTTC. Translated: CASSLSGGFTNEQFF. This chain links TRBV28 with TRBJ2-1; 8 nucleotides agree with TRBD2. From germline, CDR1 is MDHEN and CDR2 SYDVKM. The CDR3 runs 15 residues. Trimming at V came to 1 base and at J to 7 bases, leaving 6 bases not matched to a gene. The full variable domain, completed using reference TRBV28 and TRBJ2-1, is DVKVTQSSRYLVKRTGEKVFLECVQDMDHENMFWYRQDPGLGLRLIYFSYDVKMKEKGDIPEGYSVSREKKERFSLILESASTNQTSMYLCASSLSGGFTNEQFFGPGTRLTVL.

The genes are TRBV29-1 and TRBJ1-6; D is unresolved. CDR1 is SQVTM, CDR2 ANQGSEA, per germline. The CDR3 runs 12 residues. Trimming left V 4 bases short and J 10 bases short, with 11 bases between. The CDR3 region is CSVGENDSPLHF. The CDR3 DNA is TGCAGCGTTGGGGAGAACGACTCACCCCTCCACTTT.

The sample holds a few counts of this clonotype. The V call is TRBV21-1, the J call TRBJ1-3; TRBD1 is taken as the D call from the table, unchecked against the DNA. TRBV21-1 is marked as a pseudogene. There are 18 residues in the CDR3. This CDR3 reads CASNQSRRTGPVGNTIYF. The DNA of the CDR3 is TGTGCCAGCAACCAAAGCCGGAGGACAGGCCCTGTCGGAAACACCATATATTTT.

The rearrangement uses TRBV10-2 and TRBJ2-7; D is possibly TRBD2 (6 bases). The V and J ends lost 0 bases and 6 bases respectively, with 18 bases between them. The CDR3 consists of 16 residues. Per germline, CDR1 WSHSY and CDR2 SAAADI. The CDR3: CASSESHSGGGLEQYF. CDR3 sequence (DNA): TGCGCCAGCAGTGAGTCACATTCTGGGGGAGGACTCGAGCAGTACTTC.

This clonotype was observed a few times. One end of the junction fails to match germline, which may point to a read error. The gene calls are TRBV10-3 and TRBJ2-7; 10 bases line up with TRBD1. CDR3 length equals 13 residues. Looked up from germline, CDR1 is ENHRY and CDR2 is SYGVKD. The CDR3, as DNA: TGTGCCGTCAGACAGGGGGCTTCCTACGAGCAGTACTTC. It codes for CAVRQGASYEQYF.

This chain connects TRBV12-3 or TRBV12-4 to TRBJ1-1, with a weak D call TRBD1 (5 bases). The CDR3 contains 13 residues. The germline V and J ends were trimmed by 6 bases and 8 bases, with 16 bases remaining between them. The DNA of the CDR3 is TGTGCCAGCAGGAGGGACGGGGTGTTAGAAGCTTTCTTT. The encoded protein is CASRRDGVLEAFF.

V gene TRBV20-1 combines with J gene TRBJ1-5, with D perhaps matching TRBD1 (5 bases). The CDR3 extends over 13 amino acids. V was cut by 4 bases and J by 4 bases, with 11 bases left in between. CDR1 and CDR2 (germline): DFQATT, SNEGSKA (reference sequence). The CDR3 spells CSAKGTSNQPQHF. The CDR3 DNA reads as TGCAGTGCTAAGGGGACCAGTAATCAGCCCCAGCATTTT.

The table lists this clonotype with a few counts. The chain combines TRBV20-1 with TRBJ2-7; 9 bases are shared with TRBD1. V dropped 6 bases and J dropped 6; count of bases not matched to a gene: 9. From germline, CDR1 is DFQATT and CDR2 SNEGSKA (reference sequence). The length of the CDR3 is 13 residues. The CDR3 DNA reads as TGCAGTGCATCCGACAGGGGGAGTGGCGAGCAGTACTTC. It specifies CSASDRGSGEQYF.

This clonotype was seen only a few times. This chain joins TRBV11-3 and TRBJ1-3; 7 positions agree with TRBD1. V lost 5 bases to trimming and J lost 2 bases; unmatched junction nucleotides: 3. The CDR3 covers 14 residues. Germline lookup yields CDR1 SGHNT and CDR2 YENEEA. The CDR3 is CASSTGDPGNTIYF. For the CDR3, the DNA is TGTGCCAGCAGCACAGGGGATCCTGGAAACACCATATATTTT. Together with reference TRBV11-3 and TRBJ1-3, the CDR3 gives the full variable domain: EAGVVQSPRYKIIEKKQPVAFWCNPISGHNTLYWYLQNLGQGPELLIRYENEEAVDDSQLPKDRFSAERLKGVDSTLKIQPAELGDSAVYLCASSTGDPGNTIYFGEGSWLTVV.

This chain links TRBV7-2 with TRBJ2-1, with 8 bases aligning to TRBD2. Trimming cost V 1 base and J 2 bases; bases outside gene matches: 4. This CDR3 region has 16 residues. Germline V gene sequence: CDR1 SGHTA, CDR2 FQGNSA. The CDR3 DNA sequence: TGTGCCAGCAGCTTAGAGTCGGGGGGGCCCTACAATGAGCAGTTCTTC. Its protein is CASSLESGGPYNEQFF.

In this sample, this clonotype turned up a few times. The genes are TRBV12-3 or TRBV12-4 and TRBJ1-1, with D tentatively TRBD1 (6 bases). This CDR3 has 13 amino acids. V was trimmed by 7 bases and J by 8 bases, leaving 17 bases between them. Written as DNA, the CDR3 is TGTGCCAGCAATTTCTGGGAGGGGGGAGAAGCTTTCTTT. Its translation is CASNFWEGGEAFF.

The table lists this clonotype with a few counts. The chain is built from TRBV6-1 and TRBJ1-1; D is unclear. This CDR3 is built from 14 residues. Between the trimmed V and J ends, which lost 6 bases and 0 bases, there was a span of 11 bases. Germline CDR1 MNHNS, CDR2 SASEGT. CDR3 region: CASSHNYMNTEAFF. The CDR3 DNA reads as TGTGCCAGCAGCCACAATTATATGAACACTGAAGCTTTCTTT.

V and J are TRBV2 and TRBJ2-3, with D possibly TRBD2 on 7 matching bases. Trimming stripped 6 bases from V and 7 bases from J, with 23 bases between. CDR1 and CDR2 (germline): SNHLY, FYNNEI. The CDR3 is 16 residues long. The CDR3: CASRALREGGRNTQYF. The CDR3 DNA reads TGTGCCAGCAGAGCTTTAAGGGAGGGGGGGCGGAATACGCAGTATTTT. The variable domain in full, completed from reference TRBV2 and TRBJ2-3, reads EPEVTQTPSHQVTQMGQEVILRCVPISNHLYFYWYRQILGQKVEFLVSFYNNEISEKSEIFDDQFSVERPDGSNFTLKIRSTKLEDSAMYFCASRALREGGRNTQYFGPGTRLTVL.